A single TCR beta chain is shown here with its context. The J segment lost 0 bases and the V segment lost 3 bases, leaving 14 bases of the junction unmatched. Looked up from germline, CDR1 is MNHNS and CDR2 is SASEGT. The CDR3 is made up of 19 amino acids. Terminally differentiated effector memory CD45RA+ cells were excluded from the naive CD8 cells, which were CD45RO-negative and positively selected for CCR7. The donors were adults (healthy and HIV-negative) with no recent acute infections or vaccinations. Several immunoSEQ plates held equal portions of the genomic DNA taken from each subset. Sequencing used immunoSEQ multiplex PCR; TCRdb keeps in-frame clones, though not all of them. This sample has 660,000 or so clones, with 96% found just once. These data belong to a study of shared clonotypes between healthy human individuals.

Sequencing was performed on naive CD8+ T cells sorted from blood. V and J are TRBV6-1 and TRBJ2-4; 7 positions agree with TRBD2. This sequence originates from a woman aged 25 to 39 in good health. CDR3 region: CASSERGSGAVLAKNIQYF. CDR3 coding DNA: TGTGCCAGCAGTGAGCGGGGGTCTGGTGCGGTGCTAGCCAAAAACATTCAGTACTTC.